Below, 24 T cell receptor beta chains from the same sample are listed, as sequenced in a study of blood T cell repertoires in COVID-19 (dated by TCRdb to 2018 to 2021). The library was generated by the immunoSEQ multiplex PCR assay. Drawn from immuneACCESS, this table holds only the in-frame rearrangements with V and J called that TCRdb kept. Clones are partly lost; checked studies trace under half to an unresolved V gene and leave the rest unexplained. The sample table contains some 290,000 clones; only one count was recorded for around 81% of them. The ten largest make up around 3% of the sample. The sequenced sample consisted of peripheral blood. Every receptor here comes from an older woman with active or convalescent COVID-19.

This clone was observed a single time. V is TRBV10-3 and J is TRBJ1-4; D is undetermined. The germline V gene encodes CDR1 ENHRY and CDR2 SYGVKD. The CDR3 contains 16 residues. With 6 bases removed from V and 0 bases from J, the gap between germline ends came to 14 bases. CDR3 coding DNA: TGTGCCATCAGCCGGACTGCCGGGGCAACTAATGAAAAACTGTTTTTT. This sequence encodes CAISRTAGATNEKLFF.

The chain couples TRBV2 to TRBJ2-7; D ambiguous. Per the germline V gene, CDR1 is SNHLY and CDR2 is FYNNEI. The CDR3 contains 12 residues. Trimming took 4 bases from V and 9 from J, leaving 13 bases between them. CDR3 protein: CASSVEAVRQYF. CDR3 nucleotides: TGTGCCAGCAGTGTCGAGGCGGTAAGGCAGTACTTC.

This chain links TRBV9 with TRBJ2-2, with a tentative D call TRBD2 (6 bases). The CDR3 is 16 amino acids. The V end was cut by 0 bases, the J end by 6 bases, with 15 bases between. Germline loops: CDR1 SGDLS, CDR2 YYNGEE. DNA for the CDR3: TGTGCCAGCAGCGTAGGCGGGCAACGGGGGTCCGGGGAGCTGTTTTTT. This gives the protein CASSVGGQRGSGELFF. The complete variable domain, with remaining parts taken from reference TRBV9 and TRBJ2-2, reads DSGVTQTPKHLITATGQRVTLRCSPRSGDLSVYWYQQSLDQGLQFLIQYYNGEERAKGNILERFSAQQFPDLHSELNLSSLELGDSALYFCASSVGGQRGSGELFFGEGSRLTVL.

This clone has just a few counts. This rearrangement joins TRBV4-1 to TRBJ1-5; tentatively, D is TRBD1 (6 bases). This CDR3 region has 17 residues. Germline values: CDR1 MGHRA, CDR2 YSYEKL. V lost 0 bases to trimming and J lost 0 bases, with 12 bases between them. The chain's CDR3 is CASSQEGTPYSNQPQHF. The DNA for the CDR3 is TGCGCCAGCAGCCAAGAGGGGACACCTTATAGCAATCAGCCCCAGCATTTT.

V usage is TRBV5-1 and J usage is TRBJ2-2; possible D gene TRBD2, 6 bases. This CDR3 has 16 amino acids. Germline V gene sequence: CDR1 SGHRS, CDR2 YFSETQ. Trimming took off 6 bases at V and 3 bases at J, with 18 bases between the two ends. The CDR3 bases are TGCGCCAGCACCGCTCCGGGGGTCGGTCACACCGGGGAGCTGTTTTTT. It encodes CASTAPGVGHTGELFF.

The genes are TRBV5-8 and TRBJ1-1; D is unresolved. The CDR3 extends over 12 amino acids. V was cut by 4 bases and J by 5 bases, with 9 bases left in between. Looked up from germline, CDR1 is SGHTS and CDR2 is YDEGEE. CDR3 sequence reads: CASSPAGTEAFF. The CDR3 DNA sequence: TGTGCCAGCAGCCCTGCGGGGACTGAAGCTTTCTTT.

The gene calls are TRBV15 and TRBJ2-7; tentatively, D is TRBD2 (5 bases). This CDR3 region has 15 residues. Germline values: CDR1 LNHNV, CDR2 YYDKDF (reference sequence). V lost 0 bases and J 5 bases, leaving 14 bases between the germline ends. CDR3 protein: CATSRDPWERDEQYF. The CDR3, as DNA: TGTGCCACCAGCAGAGATCCTTGGGAGAGGGACGAGCAGTACTTC.

V and J are TRBV5-5 and TRBJ2-2, with D tentatively TRBD1 (6 bases). Germline V gene lookup returns CDR1 SGHKS and CDR2 YYEKEE (reference sequence). Trimming pared 3 bases from V and 0 bases from J, leaving 12 bases between. The CDR3 is 16 amino acids. Here the CDR3 DNA reads TGTGCCAGCAGCTACCGGGACAACGCGAACACCGGGGAGCTGTTTTTT. The encoded protein is CASSYRDNANTGELFF.

This clone was detected only a few times. The chain recombines TRBV12-5 with TRBJ2-7; a possible D gene is TRBD1 (6 bases). The V end lost 0 bases, the J end lost 1 base, and 16 bases lay between the germline ends. This CDR3 is 17 amino acids long. Germline CDR1 LGHNT, CDR2 FRNRAP. CDR3 in amino acids: CASGLVLGAGRSYEQYF. For the CDR3, the DNA is TGTGCTAGTGGTTTGGTACTGGGGGCCGGCAGGTCCTACGAGCAGTACTTC.

A word on this clone: One end of the junction does not line up with germline, which may come from a read error. The chain couples TRBV4-2 to TRBJ1-6, with a possible D match to TRBD1 (5 bases). The CDR3 totals 15 residues. Germline V gives CDR1 LGHNA, CDR2 YNFKEQ. The CDR3 nucleotides read TGTGCCAGCAGCCAAGACGGACAAGGGTCTTTTGTGGTTTCTTTT. Translation: CASSQDGQGSFVVSF.

The V gene is TRBV7-2, the J gene TRBJ2-1, with D unresolved. The V and J ends lost 1 base and 6 bases respectively, with 10 bases between them. Germline lookup yields CDR1 SGHTA and CDR2 FQGNSA. CDR3 length: 14 amino acids. The CDR3, as DNA: TGTGCCAGCAGCTTAGGGGTGACTTCCAATGAGCAGTTCTTC. Its translation is CASSLGVTSNEQFF.

This clone has just a few counts. The genes are TRBV4-1 and TRBJ2-7; tentative D call: TRBD2 (7 bases). This CDR3 has 15 residues. Looked up from germline, CDR1 is MGHRA and CDR2 is YSYEKL. Trimming cost V 3 bases and J 3 bases, with 15 bases left between them. The CDR3 is CASSHVLGGGYEQYF. CDR3 sequence (DNA): TGCGCCAGCAGCCATGTGTTAGGGGGGGGCTACGAGCAGTACTTC.

CDR3 residues: CASSEPGQSEAFF. CDR3 bases: TGTGCCAGCAGCGAGCCGGGACAGAGTGAAGCTTTCTTT. The gene calls are TRBV11-1 and TRBJ1-1, with 7 bases identical to TRBD1. V gave up 5 bases and J gave up 7 bases; unmatched junction bases: 7. Germline lookup yields CDR1 SGHAT and CDR2 FQDESV (reference sequence). This CDR3 contains 13 residues.

The chain carries TRBV4-2 and TRBJ1-2; 9 positions agree with TRBD1. CDR1 is LGHNA and CDR2 is YNFKEQ in the germline V gene. V shed 2 bases and J 5 bases; nucleotides not matched to a gene: 15. The length of the CDR3 is 18 residues. Written as DNA, the CDR3 is TGTGCCAGCAGCCAACCACTAAGGACAGGGGTTTACGAATATGGCTACACCTTC. Residues: CASSQPLRTGVYEYGYTF.

The genes are TRBV10-3 and TRBJ2-2; TRBD1 agrees at 8 bases. The ends lost 4 bases at V and 2 bases at J; junction bases unmatched: 3. The length of the CDR3 is 15 residues. Germline values: CDR1 ENHRY, CDR2 SYGVKD. CDR3 sequence (DNA): TGTGCCATCAGTGGACAGGGGCTAAACACCGGGGAGCTGTTTTTT. This encodes CAISGQGLNTGELFF.

This clone appeared once. This chain uses TRBV5-1 with TRBJ1-1, with 9 nucleotides matching TRBD1. This CDR3 is 14 amino acids long. From germline, CDR1 is SGHRS and CDR2 YFSETQ. The V gene end was trimmed by 4 bases and the J gene end by 4 bases; junction bases not matched to a gene: 5. In nucleotides, the CDR3 is TGCGCCAGCAGCCCGACAGGGGGGACCACTGAAGCTTTCTTT. It codes for CASSPTGGTTEAFF. Looking up the rest from reference TRBV5-1 and TRBJ1-1 gives the full variable domain: KAGVTQTPRYLIKTRGQQVTLSCSPISGHRSVSWYQQTPGQGLQFLFEYFSETQRNKGNFPGRFSGRQFSNSRSEMNVSTLELGDSALYLCASSPTGGTTEAFFGQGTRLTVV.

The chain joins TRBV11-2 to TRBJ2-7, with D perhaps matching TRBD2 (6 bases). The germline V and J ends were trimmed by 6 bases and 2 bases, with 20 bases remaining between them. The CDR3 spans 16 residues. Per germline, CDR1 SGHAT and CDR2 FQNNGV. CDR3 loop: CASSTVLRRGPYEQYF. Here the CDR3 DNA reads TGTGCCAGCAGTACCGTACTTCGGCGGGGCCCCTACGAGCAGTACTTC.

In this sample, this clone turned up once. This chain joins TRBV4-1 and TRBJ1-1; 9 bases align to TRBD1. V lost 4 bases to trimming and J lost 3 bases; unmatched junction nucleotides: 3. There are 14 residues in the CDR3. Looked up from germline, CDR1 is MGHRA and CDR2 is YSYEKL. The CDR3 here is CASSPGQGDTEAFF. DNA for the CDR3: TGCGCCAGCAGCCCGGGACAGGGCGACACTGAAGCTTTCTTT.

This clone occurred once. This chain uses TRBV21-1 with TRBJ2-2; the D call of TRBD1 is as the table states it, not checked on the DNA. TRBV21-1 is recorded as a pseudogene. This CDR3 has 16 residues. CDR3 nucleotides: TGTGCCAGCAGCAAAGTTGCAGGGGCCGTCCCCGGGGAGCTGTTTTTT. Translating it yields CASSKVAGAVPGELFF.

CDR3 DNA: TGTGCCAGCAGCTTAGCTCCCAGCGGCAATCAGCCCCAGCATTTT. Its translation: CASSLAPSGNQPQHF. J is TRBJ1-5 and V is TRBV7-2; D gene uncertain. Trimming stripped 0 bases from V and 2 bases from J, with 8 bases between. The CDR3 is 15 residues long. Germline lookup yields CDR1 SGHTA and CDR2 FQGNSA.

This rearrangement joins TRBV9 to TRBJ1-2; maybe TRBD1 (5 bases). Germline values: CDR1 SGDLS, CDR2 YYNGEE. The CDR3 has 12 amino acids. Trimming cost V 4 bases and J 9 bases, with 13 bases left between them. The CDR3 sequence is CASSSQGDRYTF. In nucleotides, the CDR3 is TGTGCCAGCAGCTCCCAGGGTGACCGCTACACCTTC. The complete variable domain, with remaining parts taken from reference TRBV9 and TRBJ1-2, reads DSGVTQTPKHLITATGQRVTLRCSPRSGDLSVYWYQQSLDQGLQFLIQYYNGEERAKGNILERFSAQQFPDLHSELNLSSLELGDSALYFCASSSQGDRYTFGSGTRLTVV.

The chain joins TRBV11-2 to TRBJ2-3, with TRBD2 matching 10 bases. Per germline, CDR1 SGHAT and CDR2 FQNNGV. The length of the CDR3 is 16 residues. V dropped 2 bases and J dropped 1; count of bases not matched to a gene: 3. This CDR3 reads CASSLLGTSGTDTQYF. The CDR3 DNA reads TGTGCCAGCAGCTTATTAGGGACTAGCGGCACAGATACGCAGTATTTT.

The chain joins TRBV19 to TRBJ1-1, with D possibly being TRBD1 (6 bases). Per the germline V gene, CDR1 is LNHDA and CDR2 is SQIVND (reference sequence). The CDR3 is 15 residues long. V lost 7 bases and J 3 bases, leaving 18 bases between the germline ends. The CDR3 loop is CASKGVSEGYTEAFF. The CDR3 DNA is TGTGCCAGTAAGGGGGTCAGCGAGGGCTACACTGAAGCTTTCTTT.

The V call is TRBV9, the J call TRBJ1-4, with 9 positions matching TRBD1. CDR1 SGDLS and CDR2 YYNGEE come from the germline V gene. The length of the CDR3 is 14 residues. V lost 3 bases and J lost 5; bases outside the gene matches: 2. CDR3 bases: TGTGCCAGCAGCGCGACAGGGGGAAATGAAAAACTGTTTTTT. Translating gives CASSATGGNEKLFF.